Sequencing of this TCR beta chain was carried out in a study of blood T cell repertoires in COVID-19. Study-wide background: Samples taken during acute and convalescent COVID-19 were collected in the United States, Italy and Spain. The cDNA or gDNA used as material had been derived from T cells, B-cell-depleted T cells, or PBMCs.

V was cut by 1 base and J by 2 bases, with 17 bases left in between. The CDR3 covers 18 residues. Germline CDR1 is LNHDA and CDR2 is SQIVND (reference sequence). The authors' processing: For nucleated cells, counts were estimated from reference gene primer amplification. Clones were read by immunoSEQ multiplex PCR, and TCRdb kept only the in-frame ones, dropping some. Clone size and V and J calls were adopted from that table, with D and trimming inferred from the DNA. The top ten clones hold over 9% of a sample with about 110,000 clones, roughly 76% of them seen once. This chain joins TRBV19 and TRBJ1-4, with D unresolved. Sample: peripheral blood. This sequence was found in a woman aged 65 to 85 with acute or convalescent COVID-19. The CDR3 region has the DNA TGTGCCAGTAGTATAGTTGTGGGCCTCCTATCCACTAATGAAAAACTGTTTTTT. Translation: CASSIVVGLLSTNEKLFF.